Listed below are T cell receptor beta chains from one sample, sequenced in a study of blood T cell repertoires in COVID-19. TCRdb's copy holds only in-frame clones and misses some; the assay was immunoSEQ multiplex PCR. Altogether roughly 290,000 clones are present, around 89% being singletons, with the ten largest covering approximately 12%. The sample consisted of peripheral blood. These receptors all stem from a woman aged 55 to 70 with acute or convalescent COVID-19. Each CDR3 is given with its conserved first and last residue. Fields, in order: D gene, clone size, CDR3 length, J gene, V gene, CDR3 protein, CDR3 DNA. The D gene is left open where the match is weak. For some rows the clone size is stated as once, few or many, or as a class when expanded; others skip it.

D: .; size: .; length: 14; J: TRBJ1-5; V: TRBV27; CDR3: CGTGSPSSNQPQHF; DNA: TGTGGAACAGGAAGTCCCTCTAGCAATCAGCCCCAGCATTTT
D: .; size: .; length: 13; J: TRBJ2-1; V: TRBV11-2; CDR3: CASRSLSYNEQFF; DNA: TGTGCCAGCAGGAGCCTCTCCTACAATGAGCAGTTCTTC
D: .; size: .; length: 15; J: TRBJ1-1; V: TRBV5-1; CDR3: CASRVQGGEHTEAFF; DNA: TGCGCCAGCAGAGTGCAGGGCGGGGAGCACACTGAAGCTTTCTTT
D: TRBD1; size: once; length: 14; J: TRBJ1-5; V: TRBV7-3; CDR3: CASSPGQGFGPQHF; DNA: TGTGCCAGCAGCCCGGGACAGGGTTTCGGGCCCCAGCATTTT
D: TRBD1; size: .; length: 15; J: TRBJ1-1; V: TRBV10-3; CDR3: CAISGIGTGRSEAFF; DNA: TGTGCCATCAGTGGGATCGGGACAGGACGTTCTGAAGCTTTCTTT
D: TRBD2; size: .; length: 15; J: TRBJ2-1; V: TRBV28; CDR3: CASISGTSGYNEQFF; DNA: TGTGCCAGCATCTCCGGGACTAGCGGTTACAATGAGCAGTTCTTC
D: .; size: .; length: 10; J: TRBJ2-1; V: TRBV7-9; CDR3: CASSGESQFF; DNA: TGTGCCAGCTCGGGAGAGTCTCAGTTCTTC
D: .; size: .; length: 15; J: TRBJ2-7; V: TRBV5-1; CDR3: CASSSDSPGNYEQYF; DNA: TGCGCCAGCAGCTCCGACAGCCCTGGGAACTACGAGCAGTACTTC
D: .; size: .; length: 13; J: TRBJ1-2; V: TRBV12-3/TRBV12-4; CDR3: CASSLSGTYGYTF; DNA: TGTGCCAGCAGTTTAAGCGGCACCTATGGCTACACCTTC
D: .; size: .; length: 13; J: TRBJ2-1; V: TRBV29-1; CDR3: CSVGIRYLNEQFF; DNA: TGCAGCGTTGGTATCCGGTATCTCAATGAGCAGTTCTTC
D: .; size: .; length: 15; J: TRBJ1-1; V: TRBV6-2/TRBV6-3; CDR3: CASSYIGRGSTEAFF; DNA: TGTGCCAGCAGTTACATTGGCAGGGGTTCGACTGAAGCTTTCTTT
D: .; size: few; length: 16; J: TRBJ1-5; V: TRBV30; CDR3: CAWSVPPRTGNQPQHF; DNA: TGTGCCTGGAGTGTACCGCCCCGGACAGGCAATCAGCCCCAGCATTTT
D: .; size: .; length: 13; J: TRBJ1-1; V: TRBV7-9; CDR3: CASSLGWNTEAFF; DNA: TGTGCCAGCAGCCTCGGGTGGAACACTGAAGCTTTCTTT
D: .; size: .; length: 15; J: TRBJ1-5; V: TRBV18; CDR3: CASSSGLPKGQPQHF; DNA: TGTGCCAGCTCATCAGGACTACCAAAAGGGCAGCCCCAGCATTTT
D: .; size: .; length: 13; J: TRBJ1-2; V: TRBV12-3/TRBV12-4; CDR3: CASSQTENYGYTF; DNA: TGTGCCAGCAGTCAAACAGAAAACTATGGCTACACCTTC
D: .; size: few; length: 18; J: TRBJ2-7; V: TRBV18; CDR3: CASSPIGAPIPPSYEQYF; DNA: TGTGCCAGCTCACCAATTGGGGCTCCGATACCTCCTTCCTACGAGCAGTACTTC
D: TRBD2; size: .; length: 15; J: TRBJ2-1; V: TRBV7-9; CDR3: CASSLLAGAHNEQFF; DNA: TGTGCCAGCAGCTTACTAGCGGGGGCCCACAATGAGCAGTTCTTC
D: .; size: .; length: 15; J: TRBJ2-1; V: TRBV24-1; CDR3: CATSDVGQGYNEQFF; DNA: TGTGCCACCAGTGATGTCGGGCAGGGATACAATGAGCAGTTCTTC
D: .; size: once; length: 15; J: TRBJ1-2; V: TRBV18; CDR3: CASSPGVQGSDGYTF; DNA: TGTGCCAGCTCACCAGGTGTACAGGGTAGCGATGGCTACACCTTC
D: .; size: .; length: 13; J: TRBJ2-1; V: TRBV3-1/TRBV3-2; CDR3: CASGGPGYNEQFF; DNA: TGTGCCAGCGGAGGACCCGGCTACAATGAGCAGTTCTTC